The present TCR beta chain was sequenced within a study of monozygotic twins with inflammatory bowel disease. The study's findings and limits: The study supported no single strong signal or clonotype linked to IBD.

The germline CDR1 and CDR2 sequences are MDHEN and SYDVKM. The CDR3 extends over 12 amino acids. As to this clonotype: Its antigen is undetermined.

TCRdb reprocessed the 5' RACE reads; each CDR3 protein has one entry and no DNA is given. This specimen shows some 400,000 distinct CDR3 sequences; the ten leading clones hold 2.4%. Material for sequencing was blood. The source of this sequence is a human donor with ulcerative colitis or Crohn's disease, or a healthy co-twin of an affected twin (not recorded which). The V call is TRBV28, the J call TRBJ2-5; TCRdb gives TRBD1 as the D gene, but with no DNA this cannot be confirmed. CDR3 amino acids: CATRGGTETQYF. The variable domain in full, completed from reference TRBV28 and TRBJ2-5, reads DVKVTQSSRYLVKRTGEKVFLECVQDMDHENMFWYRQDPGLGLRLIYFSYDVKMKEKGDIPEGYSVSREKKERFSLILESASTNQTSMYLCATRGGTETQYFGPGTRLLVL.